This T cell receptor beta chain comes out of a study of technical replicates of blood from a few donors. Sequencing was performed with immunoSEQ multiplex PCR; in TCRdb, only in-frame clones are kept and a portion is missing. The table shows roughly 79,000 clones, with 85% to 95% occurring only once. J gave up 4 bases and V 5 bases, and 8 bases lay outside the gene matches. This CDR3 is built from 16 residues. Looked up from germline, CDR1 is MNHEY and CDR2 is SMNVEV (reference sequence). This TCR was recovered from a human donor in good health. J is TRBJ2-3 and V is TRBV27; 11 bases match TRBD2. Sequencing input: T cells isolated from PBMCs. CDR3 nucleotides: TGTGCCAGCAGTCCCGTAATTAGCGGGAGGGCAGATACGCAGTATTTT. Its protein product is CASSPVISGRADTQYF.